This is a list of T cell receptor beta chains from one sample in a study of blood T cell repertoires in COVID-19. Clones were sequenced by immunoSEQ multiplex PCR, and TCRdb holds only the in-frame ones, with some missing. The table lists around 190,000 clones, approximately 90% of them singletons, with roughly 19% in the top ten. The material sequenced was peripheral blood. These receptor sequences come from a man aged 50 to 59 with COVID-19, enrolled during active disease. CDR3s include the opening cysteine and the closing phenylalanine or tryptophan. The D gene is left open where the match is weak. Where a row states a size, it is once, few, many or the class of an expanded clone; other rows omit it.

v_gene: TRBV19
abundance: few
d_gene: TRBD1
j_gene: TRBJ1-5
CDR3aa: CASSIEGGGQPQHF
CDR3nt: TGTGCCAGTAGTATTGAAGGGGGCGGTCAGCCCCAGCATTTT

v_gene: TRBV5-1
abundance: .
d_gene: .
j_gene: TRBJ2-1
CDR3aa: CASSSLSNGISEQFF
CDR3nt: TGCGCCAGCAGCTCCCTTAGTAATGGTATATCTGAGCAGTTCTTC

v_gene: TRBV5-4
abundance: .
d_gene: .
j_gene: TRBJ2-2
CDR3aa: CASSRGGGAGELFF
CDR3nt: TGTGCCAGCAGCCGAGGGGGGGGAGCCGGGGAGCTGTTTTTT

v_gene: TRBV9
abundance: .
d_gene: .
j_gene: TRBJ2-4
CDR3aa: CASSVSSGPNIQYF
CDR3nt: TGTGCCAGCAGCGTGTCCAGCGGCCCAAACATTCAGTACTTC

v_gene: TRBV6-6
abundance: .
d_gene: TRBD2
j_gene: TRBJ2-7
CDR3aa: CASSYETSGFYEQYF
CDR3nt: TGTGCCAGCAGTTACGAGACTAGCGGTTTCTACGAGCAGTACTTC

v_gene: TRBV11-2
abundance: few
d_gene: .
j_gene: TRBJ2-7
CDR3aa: CASSLGRGGVSSYEQYF
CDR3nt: TGTGCCAGCAGCTTAGGTCGGGGCGGGGTGAGCTCCTACGAGCAGTACTTC

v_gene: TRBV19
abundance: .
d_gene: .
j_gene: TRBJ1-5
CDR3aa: CASSPAGGQPQHF
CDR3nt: TGTGCCAGTAGTCCGGCCGGGGGTCAGCCCCAGCATTTT

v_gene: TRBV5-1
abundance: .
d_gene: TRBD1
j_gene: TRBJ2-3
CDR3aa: CASSLEGTAQYF
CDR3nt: TGCGCCAGCAGCTTGGAAGGGACAGCGCAGTATTTT

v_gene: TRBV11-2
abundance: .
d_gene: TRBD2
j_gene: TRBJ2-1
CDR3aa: CASSLVRGRLAGVEQFF
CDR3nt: TGTGCCAGCAGCTTAGTAAGGGGTAGACTAGCGGGGGTTGAGCAGTTCTTC

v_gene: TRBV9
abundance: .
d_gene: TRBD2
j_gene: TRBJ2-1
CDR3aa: CASSPRGLADYNEQFF
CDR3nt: TGTGCCAGCAGCCCCAGGGGACTAGCGGATTACAATGAGCAGTTCTTC

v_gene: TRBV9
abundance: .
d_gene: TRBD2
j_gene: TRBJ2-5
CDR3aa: CASSAGTSGRQETQYF
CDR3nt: TGTGCCAGCAGCGCTGGGACTAGCGGGAGGCAAGAGACCCAGTACTTC

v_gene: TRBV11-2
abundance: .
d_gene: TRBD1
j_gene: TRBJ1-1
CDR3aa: CASSLNAAGQDEGAFF
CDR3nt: TGTGCCAGCAGCTTAAACGCCGCCGGACAGGACGAGGGAGCTTTCTTT

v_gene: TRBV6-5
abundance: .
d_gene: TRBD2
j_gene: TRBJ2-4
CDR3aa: CASRSGGGNIQYF
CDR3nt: TGTGCCAGCAGGTCTGGGGGGGGAAACATTCAGTACTTC

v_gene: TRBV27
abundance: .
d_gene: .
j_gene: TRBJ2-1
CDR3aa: CASSLGRLVANEQFF
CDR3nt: TGTGCCAGCAGTTTAGGACGACTAGTAGCCAATGAGCAGTTCTTC

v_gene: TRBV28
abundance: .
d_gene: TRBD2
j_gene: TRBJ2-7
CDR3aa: CASSPSGLAGVEQYF
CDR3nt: TGTGCCAGCAGTCCTTCGGGACTAGCGGGGGTCGAGCAGTACTTC

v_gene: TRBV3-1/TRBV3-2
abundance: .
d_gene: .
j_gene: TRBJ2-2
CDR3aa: CASSQDSGPTGELFF
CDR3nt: TGTGCCAGCAGCCAAGATTCAGGGCCCACCGGGGAGCTGTTTTTT

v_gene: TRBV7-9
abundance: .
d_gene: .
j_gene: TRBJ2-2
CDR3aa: CASTKTGNTGELFF
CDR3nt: TGTGCCAGCACCAAAACAGGGAACACCGGGGAGCTGTTTTTT

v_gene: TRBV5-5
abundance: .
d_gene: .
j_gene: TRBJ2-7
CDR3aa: CASSLSVGSSYEQYF
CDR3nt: TGTGCCAGCAGCTTGTCGGTAGGGAGCTCCTACGAGCAGTACTTC

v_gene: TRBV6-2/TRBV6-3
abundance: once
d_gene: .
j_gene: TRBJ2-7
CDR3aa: CASSYERGNSYEQYF
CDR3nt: TGTGCCAGCAGTTACGAACGGGGGAACTCCTACGAGCAGTACTTC

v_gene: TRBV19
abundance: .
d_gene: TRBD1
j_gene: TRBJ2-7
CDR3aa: CASTPGTGVGEQYF
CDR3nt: TGTGCCAGTACCCCCGGGACAGGGGTTGGCGAGCAGTACTTC

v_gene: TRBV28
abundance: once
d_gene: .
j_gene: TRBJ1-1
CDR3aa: CASNRGGLNTEAFF
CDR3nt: TGTGCCAGCAATAGGGGGGGGTTGAACACTGAAGCTTTCTTT

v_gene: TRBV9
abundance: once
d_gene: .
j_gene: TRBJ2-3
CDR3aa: CASSVVSGTDTQYF
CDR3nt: TGTGCCAGCAGCGTAGTGTCCGGTACAGATACGCAGTATTTT

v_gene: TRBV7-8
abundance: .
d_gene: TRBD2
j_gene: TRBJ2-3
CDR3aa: CASSSGLADLDTQYF
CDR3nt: TGTGCCAGCAGCTCCGGACTAGCGGACCTAGATACGCAGTATTTT

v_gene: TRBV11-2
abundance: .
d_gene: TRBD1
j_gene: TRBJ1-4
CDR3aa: CASSSGTGPEKLFF
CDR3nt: TGTGCCAGCAGCTCCGGGACAGGGCCAGAAAAACTGTTTTTT

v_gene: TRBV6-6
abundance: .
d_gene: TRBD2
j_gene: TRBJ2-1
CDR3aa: CASSPPGGLAGQFF
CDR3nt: TGTGCCAGCAGTCCCCCGGGGGGACTAGCGGGACAGTTCTTC

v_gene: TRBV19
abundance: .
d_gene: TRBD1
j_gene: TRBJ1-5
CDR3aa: CASTMTGWQPQHF
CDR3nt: TGTGCCAGTACCATGACAGGGTGGCAGCCCCAGCATTTT

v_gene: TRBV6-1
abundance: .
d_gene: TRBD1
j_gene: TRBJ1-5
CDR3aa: CASSEGQGAQPQHF
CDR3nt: TGTGCCAGCAGTGAGGGACAGGGTGCCCAGCCCCAGCATTTT

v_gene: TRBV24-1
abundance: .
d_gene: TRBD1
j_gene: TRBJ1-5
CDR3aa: CATSDSATGAWNQPQHF
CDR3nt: TGTGCCACCAGTGATTCCGCGACAGGGGCCTGGAATCAGCCCCAGCATTTT

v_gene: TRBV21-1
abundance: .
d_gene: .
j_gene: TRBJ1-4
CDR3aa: CASPKTEQNEKLFF
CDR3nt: TGTGCCAGCCCCAAGACAGAACAAAATGAAAAACTGTTTTTT

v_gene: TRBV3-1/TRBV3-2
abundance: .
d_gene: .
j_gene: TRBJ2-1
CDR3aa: CASSQEGGGYNEQFF
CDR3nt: TGTGCCAGCAGCCAAGAGGGTGGCGGGTACAATGAGCAGTTCTTC

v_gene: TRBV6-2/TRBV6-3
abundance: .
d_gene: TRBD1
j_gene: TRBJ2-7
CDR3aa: CASSYSAGQGGEQYF
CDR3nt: TGTGCCAGCAGTTATTCTGCGGGACAGGGTGGCGAGCAGTACTTC

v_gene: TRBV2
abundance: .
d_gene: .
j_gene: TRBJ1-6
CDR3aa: CASNQDSNSPLHF
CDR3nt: TGTGCCAGCAATCAAGACAGTAATTCACCCCTCCACTTT

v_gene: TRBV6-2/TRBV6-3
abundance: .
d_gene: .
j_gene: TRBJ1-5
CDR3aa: CASSSNRVNQPQHF
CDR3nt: TGTGCCAGCAGTTCAAACAGGGTTAATCAGCCCCAGCATTTT

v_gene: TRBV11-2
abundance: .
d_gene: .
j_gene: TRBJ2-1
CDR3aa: CASSLERPSYYNEQFF
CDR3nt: TGTGCCAGCAGCTTAGAGCGCCCGTCCTACTACAATGAGCAGTTCTTC

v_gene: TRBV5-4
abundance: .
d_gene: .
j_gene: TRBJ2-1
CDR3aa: CASSLGGEFYNEQFF
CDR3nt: TGTGCCAGCAGCTTGGGGGGGGAGTTCTACAATGAGCAGTTCTTC

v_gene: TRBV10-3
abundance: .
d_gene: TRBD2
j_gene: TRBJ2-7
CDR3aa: CAISGGGRAGGYYEQYF
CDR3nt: TGTGCCATCAGTGGAGGCGGGCGAGCGGGAGGCTACTACGAGCAGTACTTC

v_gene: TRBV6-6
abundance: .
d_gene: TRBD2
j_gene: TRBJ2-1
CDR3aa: CASSYARSSGGEQFF
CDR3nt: TGTGCCAGCAGTTACGCTCGGTCTAGCGGGGGTGAGCAGTTCTTC

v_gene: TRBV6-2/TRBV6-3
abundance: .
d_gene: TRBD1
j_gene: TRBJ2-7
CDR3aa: CASSYLGQGISPWEQYF
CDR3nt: TGTGCCAGCAGTTACCTGGGACAGGGGATCTCCCCGTGGGAGCAGTACTTC

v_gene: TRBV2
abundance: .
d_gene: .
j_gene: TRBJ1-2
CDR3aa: CASSAIREAYTF
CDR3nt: TGTGCCAGCAGTGCCATCAGGGAAGCCTACACCTTC

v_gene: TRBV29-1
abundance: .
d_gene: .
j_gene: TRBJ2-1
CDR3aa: CSVDSSYNEQFF
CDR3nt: TGCAGCGTGGACAGCTCCTACAATGAGCAGTTCTTC

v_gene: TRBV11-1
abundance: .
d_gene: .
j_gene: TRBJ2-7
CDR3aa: CASSLVGGTYEQYF
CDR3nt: TGTGCCAGCAGCTTAGTAGGGGGTACCTACGAGCAGTACTTC

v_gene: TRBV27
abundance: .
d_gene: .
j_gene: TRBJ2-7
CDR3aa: CASSSTNSGRAVYEQYF
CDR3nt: TGTGCCAGCAGTTCGACAAATTCTGGGCGGGCCGTCTACGAGCAGTACTTC

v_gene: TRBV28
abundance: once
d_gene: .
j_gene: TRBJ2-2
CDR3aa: CASRHREAGELFF
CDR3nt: TGTGCCAGCAGACACAGGGAAGCCGGGGAGCTGTTTTTT

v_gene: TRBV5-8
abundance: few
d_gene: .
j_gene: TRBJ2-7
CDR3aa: CASSLAGISYEQYF
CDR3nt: TGTGCCAGCAGCTTGGCAGGGATCTCCTACGAGCAGTACTTC

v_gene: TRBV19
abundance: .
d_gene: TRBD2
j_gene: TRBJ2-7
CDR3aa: CASSSGLAGSGGYEQYF
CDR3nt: TGTGCCAGTAGTTCGGGACTAGCGGGGTCGGGCGGTTACGAGCAGTACTTC

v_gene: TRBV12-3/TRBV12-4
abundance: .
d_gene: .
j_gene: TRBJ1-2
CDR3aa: CASTQAGNYGYTF
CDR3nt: TGTGCCAGCACCCAGGCGGGGAACTATGGCTACACCTTC

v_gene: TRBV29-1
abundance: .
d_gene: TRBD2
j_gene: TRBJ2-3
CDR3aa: CSEGTSGRSADTQYF
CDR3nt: TGCAGCGAAGGGACTAGCGGGAGGTCTGCAGATACGCAGTATTTT

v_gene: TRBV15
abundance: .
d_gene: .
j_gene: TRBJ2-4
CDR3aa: CATSRDVGGTDKNIQYF
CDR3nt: TGTGCCACCAGCAGAGATGTTGGAGGGACAGATAAAAACATTCAGTACTTC

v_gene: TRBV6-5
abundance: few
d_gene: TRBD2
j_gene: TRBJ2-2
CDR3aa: CASSYKRETDGELFF
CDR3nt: TGTGCCAGCAGTTACAAGCGGGAGACCGACGGGGAGCTGTTTTTT

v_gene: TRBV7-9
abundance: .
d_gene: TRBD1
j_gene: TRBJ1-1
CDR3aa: CASRDRGENTEAFF
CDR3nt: TGTGCCAGCCGGGACAGGGGGGAGAACACTGAAGCTTTCTTT

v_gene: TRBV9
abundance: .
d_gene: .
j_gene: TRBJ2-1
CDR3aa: CASSVSEGPYNEQFF
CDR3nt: TGTGCCAGCAGCGTATCAGAGGGCCCGTACAATGAGCAGTTCTTC

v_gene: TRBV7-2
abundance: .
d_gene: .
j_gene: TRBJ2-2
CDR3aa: CASSLTGRNTGELFF
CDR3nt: TGTGCCAGCAGCTTAACCGGTAGAAACACCGGGGAGCTGTTTTTT

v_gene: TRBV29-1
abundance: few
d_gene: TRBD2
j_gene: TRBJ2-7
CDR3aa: CSVGRTSGSDEQYF
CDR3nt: TGCAGCGTTGGACGGACTAGCGGGAGCGACGAGCAGTACTTC

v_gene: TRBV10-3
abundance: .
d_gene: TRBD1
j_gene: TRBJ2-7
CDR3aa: CAIRRQGDEQYF
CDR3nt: TGTGCCATCCGAAGACAGGGGGACGAGCAGTACTTC

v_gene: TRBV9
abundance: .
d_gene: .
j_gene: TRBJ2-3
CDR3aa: CASSVGQDTDTQYF
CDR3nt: TGTGCCAGCAGCGTAGGACAGGACACAGATACGCAGTATTTT